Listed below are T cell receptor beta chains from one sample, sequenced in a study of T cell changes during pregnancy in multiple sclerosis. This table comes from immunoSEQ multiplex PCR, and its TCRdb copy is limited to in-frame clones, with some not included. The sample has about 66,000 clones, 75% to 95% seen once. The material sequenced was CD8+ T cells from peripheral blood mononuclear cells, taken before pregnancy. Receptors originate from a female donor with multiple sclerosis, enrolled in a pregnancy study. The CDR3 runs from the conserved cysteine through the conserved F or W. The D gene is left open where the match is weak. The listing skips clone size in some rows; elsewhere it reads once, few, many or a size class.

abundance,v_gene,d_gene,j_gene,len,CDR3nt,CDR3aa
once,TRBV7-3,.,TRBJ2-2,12,TGTGCCAGCAGCTCGTACACCGGGGAGCTGTTTTTT,CASSSYTGELFF
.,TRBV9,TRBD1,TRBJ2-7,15,TGTGCCAGCAGCGCCACCCCGGACAGGGGTAACGAGCAGTACTTC,CASSATPDRGNEQYF
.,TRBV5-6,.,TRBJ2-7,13,TGTGCCAGCAGCTTGGCCACGCTATACGAGCAGTACTTC,CASSLATLYEQYF
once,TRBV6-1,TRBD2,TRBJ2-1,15,TGTGCCAGCAGACGACTAGCGGGGGGCCTCAATGAGCAGTTCTTC,CASRRLAGGLNEQFF
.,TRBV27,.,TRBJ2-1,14,TGTGCCAGCAGTCCCGGGACAAACTACAATGAGCAGTTCTTC,CASSPGTNYNEQFF
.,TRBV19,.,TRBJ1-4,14,TGTGCCAGTAGTAAAGGGACTTGGGATGAAAAACTGTTTTTT,CASSKGTWDEKLFF
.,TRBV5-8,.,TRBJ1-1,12,TGTGCCAGCAGCTTACTCTACACTGAAGCTTTCTTT,CASSLLYTEAFF
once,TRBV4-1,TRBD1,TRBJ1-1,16,TGCGCCAGCAGCCAAGACACAGGGGGAGGTGAGTCTGAAGCTTTCTTT,CASSQDTGGGESEAFF
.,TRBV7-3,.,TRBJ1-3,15,TGTGCCAGCAGCTTAAGTACGGGCTCTGGAAACACCATATATTTT,CASSLSTGSGNTIYF
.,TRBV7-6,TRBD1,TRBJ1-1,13,TGTGCCAGCAGCTTAAGGGACAGCACTGAAGCTTTCTTT,CASSLRDSTEAFF
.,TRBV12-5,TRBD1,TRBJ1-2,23,TGTGCTAGTGGTTCCCCCTTGGGACAGGGAGAATCCTGGAACCTACTCGACTATTGGGGCTACACCTTC,CASGSPLGQGESWNLLDYWGYTF
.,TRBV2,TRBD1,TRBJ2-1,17,TGTGCCAGCAATAGACAGGGCGACCTTTACTCCTACAATGAGCAGTTCTTC,CASNRQGDLYSYNEQFF
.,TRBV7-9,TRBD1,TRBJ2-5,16,TGTGCCAGCAGCCACCGGGACAGGGGGCGGTCCGAGACCCAGTACTTC,CASSHRDRGRSETQYF
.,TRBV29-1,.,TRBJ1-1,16,TGCAGCGTTAAAGGCCCCACACACCGCATGAACACTGAAGCTTTCTTT,CSVKGPTHRMNTEAFF
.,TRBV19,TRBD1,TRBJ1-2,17,TGTGCCAGTAGCTGGTCCCTCACAGGGGGCGTAATCTCTGGCTACACCTTC,CASSWSLTGGVISGYTF
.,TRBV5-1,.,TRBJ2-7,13,TGCGCCAGCAGGGAGCCTAGCGACTACGAGCAGTACTTC,CASREPSDYEQYF
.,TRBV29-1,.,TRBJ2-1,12,TGCAGCGTTGACAGGGGGGACAATGAGCAGTTCTTC,CSVDRGDNEQFF
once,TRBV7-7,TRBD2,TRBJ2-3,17,TGTGCTAGCAGCTTAGGGATAGCGGGGGGAACTCAGGATACGCAGTATTTT,CASSLGIAGGTQDTQYF
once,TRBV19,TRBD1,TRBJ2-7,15,TGTGCCAGTAGTCTCCGACAGGGGTCCACCTACGAGCAGTACTTC,CASSLRQGSTYEQYF
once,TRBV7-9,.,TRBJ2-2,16,TGTGCCAGCAGCCCATTAACAGGGTCGGGCGCCGGGGAGCTGTTTTTT,CASSPLTGSGAGELFF
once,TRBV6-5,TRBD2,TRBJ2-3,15,TGTGCCAGCAGCACTAGCGGACAACTCACAGATACGCAGTATTTT,CASSTSGQLTDTQYF
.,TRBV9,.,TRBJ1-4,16,TGTGCCAGCAGCGTCCCAGGGGTTGAGGAAGATGAAAAACTGTTTTTT,CASSVPGVEEDEKLFF